This TCR beta chain came from a study of CD8 T cells in ankylosing spondylitis. V gave up 6 bases and J gave up 1 base, with 9 bases separating them. The CDR3 loop spans 13 amino acids. Germline CDR1 reads MDHEN; CDR2 reads SYDVKM. Construction of TCR beta libraries was performed using quantitative 5'-RACE with molecular barcodes. MiXCR, applied by TCRdb to the 5' RACE reads, yields one record per CDR3 protein. The sample has about 36,000 distinct CDR3 sequences, 4.5% to 6% seen once. At least ten counts were recorded for this clonotype. The receptor comes from a male donor with ankylosing spondylitis or in good health (not recorded which). The genes are TRBV28 and TRBJ1-1; the D is unclear. Material for sequencing was blood, either unsorted or a sorted T cell fraction (not recorded which). CDR3 sequence: CASRSSANTEAFF. The DNA for the CDR3 is TGTGCCAGCAGGTCTTCAGCGAACACTGAAGCTTTCTTT.